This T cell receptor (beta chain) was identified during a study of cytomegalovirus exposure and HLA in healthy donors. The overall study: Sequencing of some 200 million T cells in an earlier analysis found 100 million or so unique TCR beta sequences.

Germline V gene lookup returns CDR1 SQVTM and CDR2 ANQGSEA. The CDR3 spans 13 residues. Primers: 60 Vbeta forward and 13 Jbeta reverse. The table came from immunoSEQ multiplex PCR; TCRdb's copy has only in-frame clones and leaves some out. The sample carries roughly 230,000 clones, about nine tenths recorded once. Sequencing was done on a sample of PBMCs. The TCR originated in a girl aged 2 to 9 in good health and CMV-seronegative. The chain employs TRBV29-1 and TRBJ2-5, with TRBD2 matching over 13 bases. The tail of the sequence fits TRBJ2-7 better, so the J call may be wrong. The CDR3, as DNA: TGCAGCGCCTGGACTAGCGGGAGCTACGAGCAGTACTTC. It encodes CSAWTSGSYEQYF.